This TCR beta chain comes out of a study of CD8 T cells in Susac syndrome (dated by TCRdb to about 2019). Looking at the study overall: The study used repertoire sequencing to test whether antigen drove CD8+ T cell activation and differentiation in Susac syndrome.

RNA was extracted using the RNeasy kit, and roughly 0.45 to 1 microgram was reverse transcribed with random hexamers. TCR beta CDR3 regions were amplified with the immunoSEQ multiplex PCR assay covering 54 Vbeta and 13 Jbeta segments. PCR amplification bias was corrected using a synthetic template baseline for primer optimization and computational correction. Concerning the study's data processing: Reads were annotated to V, D and J genes according to IMGT and were analyzed with immunoSEQ Analyzer, with only productive sequences retained. Clonality was calculated as one minus the Shannon entropy normalized by log2 of the number of productive unique sequences. For each patient and control, public and private clones were evaluated among the 100 most prevalent clones. Susac-specific clones were defined as absent from healthy and MS cohorts, some 1,000 published viral clones and other ImmuneACCESS disease sequences. TCRdb reprocessed the public reads (quality trimming at Q25 with fastp, clone calling with MiXCR) and kept in-frame beta chains. Entries that share a CDR3 protein sequence are merged under the most common genes and DNA. TCRdb's processing, not the authors' own work, is the source of the V and J calls. This sample gives about 120,000 distinct CDR3 sequences in total; roughly 94% of them show up just once. The leading ten clones occupy 0.095% to 0.15% of the sample.

Peripheral blood CD8+ and CD4+ T cells from healthy donors, Susac syndrome patients and multiple sclerosis patients were profiled using high-throughput TCR beta sequencing. Multiple sclerosis controls were treatment-naive patients with stable or active relapsing-remitting disease fulfilling revised McDonald criteria. CD8+ TEMRA cells were enriched by FACS, while bulk CD8+ and CD4+ T cells were purified by magnetic negative isolation. Blood was collected in EDTA tubes and processed within 24 hours, with PBMCs isolated through density gradient centrifugation. PBMCs intended for TCR sequencing were frozen in liquid nitrogen and were later thawed in a 37 degrees C water bath. The sorted or isolated CD4+, CD8+ and CD8+ TEMRA cells reached a purity of at least 90%. This clonotype was detected once. This receptor's antigen is unknown. Base qualities are not provided; no much larger clone lies one nucleotide away. One read alone is a weak basis.

CDR1 SQVTM and CDR2 ANQGSEA were looked up in the germline V gene. The CDR3, cysteine through phenylalanine, is 14 amino acids long. This entry keeps only the CDR3 DNA: 42 bases, framed from base 1. V was cut back by 6 bases and J by 2 bases, leaving a gap of 17 bases between them. What the study reported, not specific to this receptor: The number of individuals in the TCR sequencing and HLA analysis was recognized as being relatively small.

The sequenced sample was CD4+ T cells from PBMCs. The sequence was obtained from a human donor with multiple sclerosis. Recombination linked TRBV29-1 to TRBJ2-7; the D element could tentatively be TRBD1 or TRBD2, as 5 bases agree for each. The nucleotides are TGCAGCGTCCTACGGGACGGAAAGCCCTACGAGCAGTACTTC. Its coded protein is CSVLRDGKPYEQYF.